A selection of T cell receptor beta chains follows, all from one sample in a study of cytomegalovirus exposure and HLA in healthy donors. This table comes from immunoSEQ multiplex PCR, and its TCRdb copy is limited to in-frame clones, with some not included. The sample contains approximately 220,000 clones, approximately 80% of which appear only once. The sample consisted of PBMCs. Receptor source: a boy aged 2 to 10 in good health and CMV-seronegative. Both conserved end residues are part of each CDR3. The D gene is left open where the match is weak. Clone size appears in some rows only: once, few, many, or a class for an expanded clone.

V	D	size	J	CDR3	DNA
TRBV6-1	TRBD2	-	TRBJ2-4	CASRATSGGNIQYF	TGTGCCAGCAGGGCTACTAGCGGGGGAAACATTCAGTACTTC
TRBV6-4	TRBD2	-	TRBJ2-5	CASSDRAGGQETQYF	TGTGCCAGCAGTGACAGAGCGGGGGGGCAAGAGACCCAGTACTTC
TRBV27	-	few	TRBJ2-2	CASSPTQTGELFF	TGTGCCAGCAGTCCGACACAGACCGGGGAGCTGTTTTTT
TRBV7-8	-	-	TRBJ1-5	CASSLQGNQPQHF	TGTGCCAGCAGCTTGCAGGGAAATCAGCCCCAGCATTTT
TRBV7-9	TRBD2	-	TRBJ2-1	CASSGFGLADYNEQFF	TGTGCCAGCAGCGGATTCGGACTAGCGGACTACAATGAGCAGTTCTTC
TRBV7-9	TRBD1	-	TRBJ1-2	CASSQTGGGGYTF	TGTGCCAGCAGTCAAACAGGGGGAGGCGGCTACACCTTC
TRBV5-4	-	-	TRBJ1-4	CASSRAAGENEKLFF	TGTGCCAGCAGCAGAGCCGCGGGGGAGAATGAAAAACTGTTTTTT
TRBV30	TRBD1	-	TRBJ2-7	CAWSVGTGDYEQYF	TGTGCCTGGAGTGTCGGGACAGGGGACTACGAGCAGTACTTC
TRBV5-1	-	-	TRBJ2-1	CASSFQALEQFF	TGCGCCAGCAGCTTTCAAGCGCTAGAGCAGTTCTTC
TRBV15	-	-	TRBJ2-3	CATSTETGFRDTQYF	TGTGCCACCAGCACAGAAACAGGGTTCAGAGATACGCAGTATTTT
TRBV7-7	TRBD1	-	TRBJ2-3	CASSPGQGTDTQYF	TGTGCTAGCAGCCCCGGACAGGGGACAGATACGCAGTATTTT
TRBV14	TRBD1	-	TRBJ2-7	CASSLGTGPYEQYF	TGTGCCAGCAGCCTGGGGACAGGTCCCTACGAGCAGTACTTC
TRBV30	-	-	TRBJ2-1	CAWSETLKLLNEQFF	TGTGCCTGGAGTGAAACCTTAAAATTACTCAATGAGCAGTTCTTC